The 10 T cell receptor beta chains listed next were all sequenced from one sample in a study of blood T cells in healthy people across ages (dated by TCRdb to 2014 to 2015). Library generation was performed with 5' RACE. Sequenced using an Illumina HiSeq 2500. A second PCR of about 6 to 12 cycles was run with a J-beta primer mix and a sample-barcoded 5' primer. Clones were called with MiXCR by TCRdb after fastp trimmed the public reads at Q25, and only in-frame beta chains were retained. Rows with a matching CDR3 protein are joined into one entry that keeps the most common DNA and genes. The sample table records about 810,000 distinct CDR3 sequences; around 36% of these occur just once. The ten largest account for over 10% of the sample. The sequencing sample was made of blood. The source of these receptors is a man between 18 and 29 years old in good health.

This clonotype was observed a handful of times. V usage is TRBV7-2 and J usage is TRBJ1-2; maybe TRBD1 (6 bases). The CDR3 runs 14 residues. Germline V gene sequence: CDR1 SGHTA, CDR2 FQGNSA. V lost 5 bases to trimming and J lost 6 bases, with 16 bases between them. DNA of the CDR3: TGTGCCAGCAGCCTATCAAAGGGGGGGAATGGCTACACCTTC. It is translated as CASSLSKGGNGYTF.

The chain joins TRBV5-6 to TRBJ2-1, with a possible D match to TRBD1 (5 bases). The ends were cut back, 3 bases at V and 7 bases at J, with 17 bases in the middle. CDR1 and CDR2 (germline): SGHDT, YYEEEE. This CDR3 region has 15 residues. CDR3 region: CASSWGPTALNEQFF. The CDR3 DNA sequence: TGTGCCAGCAGCTGGGGTCCGACAGCCCTTAATGAGCAGTTCTTC.

The chain uses TRBV24-1 and TRBJ2-3; 10 nucleotides line up with TRBD2. CDR3 length equals 17 residues. The V gene's germline CDR1 is KGHDR and CDR2 SFDVKD. The V and J ends lost 1 base and 5 bases, in that order; junction bases with no gene match: 8. CDR3 coding DNA: TGTGCCACCAGTGATTTCCAGCGGGGGGGACCCAAAGATACGCAGTATTTT. Residues: CATSDFQRGGPKDTQYF.

This clonotype was counted a few times. The J gene is TRBJ1-6, the V gene TRBV20-1, with TRBD1 matching 7 bases. Trimming cost V 4 bases and J 5 bases; bases outside gene matches: 5. The CDR3 loop spans 14 amino acids. CDR1 is DFQATT and CDR2 is SNEGSKA in the germline V gene (reference sequence). CDR3 nucleotide sequence: TGCAGTGCTAAACCAACAGGGGATAATTCACCCCTCCACTTT. Amino acid sequence: CSAKPTGDNSPLHF.

This clonotype was observed many times. The chain uses TRBV5-1 and TRBJ2-1; D gene ambiguous. The germline V gene has CDR1 SGHRS and CDR2 YFSETQ. V was cut by 5 bases and J by 2 bases, with 11 bases left in between. This CDR3 is 14 amino acids long. The CDR3: CASREQSPYNEQFF. CDR3 coding DNA: TGCGCCAGCAGGGAACAGAGTCCCTACAATGAGCAGTTCTTC. Complete variable domain (other parts from reference TRBV5-1 and TRBJ2-1): KAGVTQTPRYLIKTRGQQVTLSCSPISGHRSVSWYQQTPGQGLQFLFEYFSETQRNKGNFPGRFSGRQFSNSRSEMNVSTLELGDSALYLCASREQSPYNEQFFGPGTRLTVL.

This clonotype was seen a few times. V gene TRBV29-1 combines with J gene TRBJ2-1, with D possibly matching TRBD2 (7 bases). CDR1 is SQVTM and CDR2 is ANQGSEA in the germline V gene. CDR3 size: 13 residues. Trimming cost V 4 bases and J 10 bases, with 17 bases left between them. The CDR3 region is CSVGAGARGEQFF. CDR3 nucleotides: TGCAGCGTTGGTGCAGGGGCGCGGGGGGAGCAGTTCTTC.

Concerning this clonotype: This may arise from a read error, as a much more abundant clone is one base away. This rearrangement joins TRBV10-3 to TRBJ2-5; 10 bases line up with TRBD2. Germline CDR1 and CDR2: ENHRY and SYGVKD. This CDR3 contains 14 residues. With V trimmed by 4 bases and J by 11 bases, 10 bases remained unmatched. The DNA of the CDR3 is TGTGCCATCAGTGGACTAGCGGGCCACAATGAGCAGTACTTC. The encoded protein is CAISGLAGHNEQYF.

CDR3 region: CASSLGGINKFF. As DNA, the CDR3 is TGTGCCAGCAGTTTAGGGGGGATAAATAAGTTCTTC. The rearrangement links TRBV12-3 or TRBV12-4 to TRBJ2-1; D may match TRBD1 or TRBD2 (5 bases each). The V gene lost 1 base and the J gene lost 14 bases, with 12 bases spanning the gap. The CDR3 totals 12 residues.

V usage is TRBV20-1 and J usage is TRBJ1-5; 9 nucleotides agree with TRBD1. Trimming took 1 base from V and 3 from J; bases not matched to a gene: 7. Germline V gene lookup returns CDR1 DFQATT and CDR2 SNEGSKA (reference sequence). This CDR3 has 16 amino acids. The CDR3 DNA follows: TGCAGTGCTAGAGGGGACCGGGACAGGGACAATCAGCCCCAGCATTTT. Its protein product is CSARGDRDRDNQPQHF.

V usage is TRBV9 and J usage is TRBJ2-1, with 7 bases fitting TRBD2. The CDR3 extends over 15 amino acids. V shed 4 bases and J 9 bases; nucleotides not matched to a gene: 13. Germline lookup yields CDR1 SGDLS and CDR2 YYNGEE. The CDR3 loop reads CASSQTGGPEGEQFF. CDR3 coding DNA: TGTGCCAGCAGCCAGACGGGGGGACCGGAGGGTGAGCAGTTCTTC.